This T cell receptor (beta chain) was identified during a study of Ad26.COV2.S vaccination and SARS-CoV-2 variants. Background on the study: In the study, Ad26.COV2.S was injected intramuscularly once, or twice 56 days apart. Findings and limits, study-wide: Recipients given vaccine exceeded placebo recipients in spike-specific TCR breadth. The TCR-based breadth and depth measures might underestimate overall T cell responses.

Germline V lookup: CDR1 SEHNR, CDR2 FQNEAQ (reference sequence). CDR3 length: 13 residues. V was pared by 11 bases and J by 0 bases, with 13 bases between. To note about this clone: No antigen is known for it.

Sequencing was performed with immunoSEQ multiplex PCR; in TCRdb, only in-frame clones are kept and a portion is missing. In the table there are a few hundred thousand clones, 92% of which are singletons. The treatment here: some 19 received Ad26.COV2.S at low or high dose, single or two shots; 5 received placebo; per-sample allocation not given. Day 63 after the first vaccine or placebo injection was the time point for sampling. The individual, an adult aged 18-55 years, was a donor in Boston. Sequencing used peripheral blood, obtained in a trial of Ad26.COV2.S vaccine versus placebo. The TCR was taken from a person aged 18-60 years who received the Ad26.COV2.S COVID-19 vaccine or a placebo. The chain is built from TRBV7-9 and TRBJ1-1; no clear D gene. The CDR3 here is CAGRPLVNTEAFF. The CDR3 bases are TGTGCCGGCCGACCTTTGGTGAACACTGAAGCTTTCTTT.